Listed below are T cell receptor beta chains from one sample, sequenced in a study of cytomegalovirus exposure and HLA in healthy donors. Produced via immunoSEQ multiplex PCR; TCRdb's table is partial and in-frame only. The table shows 300,000 to 400,000 clones, with 86% occurring only once. Sequencing was carried out using PBMCs. The receptors derive from a woman younger than 30 in good health and CMV-seronegative. Each CDR3 is given with its conserved first and last residue. Each record gives: V gene, J gene, CDR3 protein.

v_gene: TRBV29-1
j_gene: TRBJ2-5
CDR3aa: CSVEDLSGYRETQYF

v_gene: TRBV5-1
j_gene: TRBJ1-5
CDR3aa: CASSQRGLDQPQHF

v_gene: TRBV5-1
j_gene: TRBJ2-3
CDR3aa: CASSLWTATELRGPTDTQYF

v_gene: TRBV6-1
j_gene: TRBJ1-5
CDR3aa: CASRLGQYSNQPQHF

v_gene: TRBV29-1
j_gene: TRBJ2-1
CDR3aa: CSVEDRAGEWNEQFF

v_gene: TRBV10-1
j_gene: TRBJ2-2
CDR3aa: CASSESDRRYTGELFF

v_gene: TRBV27
j_gene: TRBJ2-3
CDR3aa: CASSLGTAGLAGVQDTQYF

v_gene: TRBV5-1
j_gene: TRBJ2-3
CDR3aa: CASSLGHGRSTDTQYF

v_gene: TRBV6-1
j_gene: TRBJ1-2
CDR3aa: CASSADWRGHYGYTF

v_gene: TRBV6-5
j_gene: TRBJ1-4
CDR3aa: CAGQGDNEKLFF

v_gene: TRBV5-1
j_gene: TRBJ2-5
CDR3aa: CASRARRGGEGTQYF

v_gene: TRBV15
j_gene: TRBJ1-1
CDR3aa: CAIAKEMTAEAFF

v_gene: TRBV28
j_gene: TRBJ1-1
CDR3aa: CASSPPHTNTEAFF

v_gene: TRBV5-3
j_gene: TRBJ2-5
CDR3aa: CARSLAEAGGPVETQYF

v_gene: TRBV28
j_gene: TRBJ2-2
CDR3aa: CASSFRDWGQATGELFF

v_gene: TRBV28
j_gene: TRBJ1-3
CDR3aa: CASSPDNSGNTIYF

v_gene: TRBV29-1
j_gene: TRBJ1-1
CDR3aa: CSVEGGGQNTEAFF

v_gene: TRBV29-1
j_gene: TRBJ2-3
CDR3aa: CSVDVVTSGSPDTQYF

v_gene: TRBV30
j_gene: TRBJ2-1
CDR3aa: CAWSVNRGGVNEQFF

v_gene: TRBV30
j_gene: TRBJ2-5
CDR3aa: CAWTGTSRLETQYF

v_gene: TRBV4-1
j_gene: TRBJ1-6
CDR3aa: CASSQWTGDSPLHF

v_gene: TRBV7-3
j_gene: TRBJ2-2
CDR3aa: CASSLIPTGGPGELFF

v_gene: TRBV28
j_gene: TRBJ1-2
CDR3aa: CASSFTGKYGYTF

v_gene: TRBV21-1
j_gene: TRBJ2-1
CDR3aa: CASRNSLPYNEQFF

v_gene: TRBV5-1
j_gene: TRBJ2-5
CDR3aa: CASSLVPSGGQETQYF

v_gene: TRBV9
j_gene: TRBJ2-3
CDR3aa: CASSPGPRINTQYF

v_gene: TRBV5-1
j_gene: TRBJ1-3
CDR3aa: CASSSDTSGNTIYF

v_gene: TRBV7-8
j_gene: TRBJ2-7
CDR3aa: CASSSHPGAIKSF

v_gene: TRBV5-5
j_gene: TRBJ1-2
CDR3aa: CASSLDLWPQGNYGYTF

v_gene: TRBV5-1
j_gene: TRBJ2-7
CDR3aa: CASSELAGSYEQYF

v_gene: TRBV30
j_gene: TRBJ2-5
CDR3aa: CAWSEQGFQETQYF

v_gene: TRBV5-4
j_gene: TRBJ2-5
CDR3aa: CASSFYSGGQETQYF